One sample yielded the 19 T cell receptor beta chains listed below, sequenced in a study of blood T cell repertoires in COVID-19 (dated by TCRdb to 2020 to 2021). Library generation was performed with the immunoSEQ multiplex PCR assay. TCRdb holds this immuneACCESS table with in-frame rearrangements only. Some clones are missing; in checked studies, unresolved V genes explain under half, and the rest has no known cause. The sample data list about 120,000 clones, and 84% of these were observed just once. The ten largest clones capture roughly 3.9% of the sample. Sequencing was carried out using PBMCs or T cells enriched from blood (not recorded which). Receptor source: a woman younger than 45 who had recovered from COVID-19.

This clone was counted a few times. The V call is TRBV19, the J call TRBJ2-7, with 7 bases aligning to TRBD1. The germline V gene encodes CDR1 LNHDA and CDR2 SQIVND (reference sequence). V lost 6 bases, J lost 5 bases, and 10 bases stayed unmatched. The CDR3 has 14 amino acids. CDR3 region: CASSPPGQPNEQYF. The DNA for the CDR3 is TGTGCCAGTAGCCCCCCGGGACAGCCCAACGAGCAGTACTTC.

The chain joins TRBV2 to TRBJ1-4; TRBD1 matches at 7 bases. This CDR3 contains 15 residues. Trimming cost V 7 bases and J 6 bases; bases outside gene matches: 11. Per the germline V gene, CDR1 is SNHLY and CDR2 is FYNNEI. The CDR3 nucleotides are TGTGCCAGCACAGTACGGGGACAGAGGCATGAAAAACTGTTTTTT. This sequence encodes CASTVRGQRHEKLFF. The full variable domain, rest sourced from reference TRBV2 and TRBJ1-4, is EPEVTQTPSHQVTQMGQEVILRCVPISNHLYFYWYRQILGQKVEFLVSFYNNEISEKSEIFDDQFSVERPDGSNFTLKIRSTKLEDSAMYFCASTVRGQRHEKLFFGSGTQLSVL.

In DNA, the CDR3 is TGTGCCAGCAGTCCATATACAGGGGGCGGCTACACCTTC. As protein: CASSPYTGGGYTF. V and J are TRBV12-3 or TRBV12-4 and TRBJ1-2; TRBD1 aligns across 9 bases. The CDR3 runs to 13 residues. With V trimmed by 5 bases and J by 8 bases, 6 bases remained unmatched.

This rearrangement joins TRBV28 to TRBJ2-2; 9 bases match TRBD1. The CDR3 contains 16 residues. V trimming: 7 bases; J trimming: 3 bases; junction bases outside the gene matches: 9. Germline lookup yields CDR1 MDHEN and CDR2 SYDVKM. CDR3 sequence: CASTRGTGIDTGELFF. CDR3 DNA sequence: TGTGCCAGCACCCGCGGGACAGGGATTGACACCGGGGAGCTGTTTTTT. Full variable domain (remainder filled in from reference TRBV28 and TRBJ2-2): DVKVTQSSRYLVKRTGEKVFLECVQDMDHENMFWYRQDPGLGLRLIYFSYDVKMKEKGDIPEGYSVSREKKERFSLILESASTNQTSMYLCASTRGTGIDTGELFFGEGSRLTVL.

The gene calls are TRBV27 and TRBJ2-7, with D tentatively TRBD2 (5 bases). This CDR3 has 13 residues. CDR1 and CDR2 from the germline V gene are MNHEY and SMNVEV (reference sequence). Between the trimmed V and J ends, which lost 2 bases and 3 bases, there was a span of 8 bases. DNA of the CDR3: TGTGCCAGCAGTTTAGGACTGGACTACGAGCAGTACTTC. Its protein is CASSLGLDYEQYF.

The chain links TRBV10-3 to TRBJ2-5; 10 positions agree with TRBD1. The V gene end was trimmed by 5 bases and the J gene end by 7 bases; junction bases not matched to a gene: 10. Per germline, CDR1 ENHRY and CDR2 SYGVKD. The length of the CDR3 is 15 residues. CDR3 coding DNA: TGTGCCATCAGTCAAAAGACAGGGGGCGCCGGGACCCAGTACTTC. This codes for CAISQKTGGAGTQYF.

The chain has TRBV30 and TRBJ1-4, with TRBD1 identical over 10 bases. This CDR3 has 14 amino acids. V trimming: 5 bases; J trimming: 1 base; junction bases outside the gene matches: 1. Germline assignment: CDR1 GTSNPN and CDR2 SVGIG (reference sequence). CDR3 coding DNA: TGTGCCTGGGGGACAGGGGTAACTAATGAAAAACTGTTTTTT. As protein: CAWGTGVTNEKLFF.

In its sample, this clone was seen once. The rearrangement uses TRBV6-2 or TRBV6-3 and TRBJ2-5; 12 nucleotides agree with TRBD2. Looked up from germline, CDR1 is MNHEY and CDR2 is SVGEGT. This CDR3 has 15 amino acids. After removal of 4 bases from V and 2 bases from J, the junction contained 2 bases not matched to a gene. CDR3 in amino acids: CASSLGLAGQETQYF. The CDR3 region has the DNA TGTGCCAGCAGTTTGGGACTAGCGGGTCAAGAGACCCAGTACTTC.

V gene TRBV9 combines with J gene TRBJ2-2; weak D call: TRBD2 (5 bases). The CDR3 has 15 residues. V was cut by 4 bases and J by 1 base, with 11 bases left in between. Germline CDR1 is SGDLS and CDR2 is YYNGEE. This CDR3 reads CASSTGSGNTGELFF. The CDR3, as DNA: TGTGCCAGCAGCACCGGAAGCGGGAACACCGGGGAGCTGTTTTTT.

The chain combines TRBV3-1 (or the pseudogene TRBV3-2) with TRBJ1-3; D remains ambiguous. From germline, CDR1 is LGHDT and CDR2 YNNKEL (reference sequence). The CDR3 runs 14 residues. Deletions cut 0 bases from V and 4 bases from J, with 7 bases between. CDR3 bases: TGTGCCAGCAGCCAAGAGGGCCAGGGAAACACCATATATTTT. This sequence encodes CASSQEGQGNTIYF.

This clone was seen more than once but under ten times. The rearrangement links TRBV28 to TRBJ2-7, with 7 bases identical to TRBD2. From germline, CDR1 is MDHEN and CDR2 SYDVKM. J was trimmed by 3 bases and V by 8 bases; bases with no gene match: 4. The CDR3 spans 12 residues. CDR3 sequence: CASRSGIYEQYF. The DNA of the CDR3 is TGTGCCAGCCGGAGCGGGATCTACGAGCAGTACTTC.

CDR3 sequence (DNA): TGTGCCAGCAGCTGGCGGGAGGGCCCAGATACGCAGTATTTT. It translates to CASSWREGPDTQYF. The chain joins TRBV5-4 to TRBJ2-3, with 9 bases matching TRBD2. The CDR3 length is 14 residues. Germline trimming cut 3 bases from V and 4 bases from J; bases unmatched to any gene: 3. From germline, CDR1 is SGHNT and CDR2 YYREEE (reference sequence).

CDR3: CASSPRTGGNTEAFF. The CDR3 DNA reads TGTGCCAGCAGCCCGCGGACAGGGGGGAACACTGAAGCTTTCTTT. The rearrangement links TRBV13 to TRBJ1-1; 10 bases agree with TRBD1. Germline V CDR1 and CDR2: PRHDT, FYEKMQ (reference sequence). The CDR3 spans 15 residues. The J segment lost 1 base and the V segment lost 5 bases, leaving 4 bases of the junction unmatched.

The chain is built from TRBV4-1 and TRBJ1-2; TRBD1 matches at 10 bases. V was pared by 4 bases and J by 4 bases, with 9 bases of the junction left unmatched. Per the germline V gene, CDR1 is MGHRA and CDR2 is YSYEKL. The CDR3 is 16 amino acids. CDR3 DNA: TGCGCCAGCAGCCCCACCGGACAGGGGGTGGGCTATGGCTACACCTTC. It is translated as CASSPTGQGVGYGYTF.

The rearrangement links TRBV30 to TRBJ1-1; D is unclear. This CDR3 spans 15 amino acids. Germline lookup yields CDR1 GTSNPN and CDR2 SVGIG (reference sequence). Trimming cost V 2 bases and J 0 bases, with 13 bases left between them. CDR3 amino acids: CAWSMREELNTEAFF. Here the CDR3 DNA reads TGTGCCTGGAGTATGAGGGAGGAACTGAACACTGAAGCTTTCTTT.

This clone was counted once. The chain couples TRBV5-1 to TRBJ2-2; D is uncertain. Germline V CDR1 and CDR2: SGHRS, YFSETQ. The CDR3 is 14 residues long. V lost 2 bases to trimming and J lost 1 base, with 6 bases between them. CDR3 DNA sequence: TGCGCCAGCAGCTTTCTAGTGAACACCGGGGAGCTGTTTTTT. Protein sequence: CASSFLVNTGELFF.

This clone turned up a few times. The chain is built from TRBV4-3 and TRBJ2-7; possibly TRBD1 for D (6 bases). CDR1 and CDR2 (germline): LGHNA, YSLEER. This CDR3 comprises 16 residues. The V end was cut by 2 bases, the J end by 2 bases, with 16 bases between. For the CDR3, the DNA is TGCGCCAGCAGCCAAACTCTGATGGGGGCGACCTACGAGCAGTACTTC. Translated, it gives CASSQTLMGATYEQYF.

V usage is TRBV3-1 (or the pseudogene TRBV3-2) and J usage is TRBJ2-3; 9 nucleotides match TRBD1. This CDR3 has 16 residues. The V gene's germline CDR1 is LGHDT and CDR2 YNNKEL (reference sequence). V lost 0 bases, J lost 4 bases, and 5 bases stayed unmatched. The CDR3 bases are TGTGCCAGCAGCCAAGAGGGACAGGGAGAGTCAGATACGCAGTATTTT. Translating it yields CASSQEGQGESDTQYF.

This chain joins TRBV27 and TRBJ1-2; D perhaps matches TRBD1 (6 bases). This CDR3 has 12 amino acids. CDR1 and CDR2 from the germline V gene are MNHEY and SMNVEV (reference sequence). Between the trimmed V and J ends, which lost 5 bases and 5 bases, there was a span of 9 bases. CDR3 sequence reads: CASSTGRYGYTF. The CDR3 DNA is TGTGCCAGCAGTACAGGGCGGTATGGCTACACCTTC.